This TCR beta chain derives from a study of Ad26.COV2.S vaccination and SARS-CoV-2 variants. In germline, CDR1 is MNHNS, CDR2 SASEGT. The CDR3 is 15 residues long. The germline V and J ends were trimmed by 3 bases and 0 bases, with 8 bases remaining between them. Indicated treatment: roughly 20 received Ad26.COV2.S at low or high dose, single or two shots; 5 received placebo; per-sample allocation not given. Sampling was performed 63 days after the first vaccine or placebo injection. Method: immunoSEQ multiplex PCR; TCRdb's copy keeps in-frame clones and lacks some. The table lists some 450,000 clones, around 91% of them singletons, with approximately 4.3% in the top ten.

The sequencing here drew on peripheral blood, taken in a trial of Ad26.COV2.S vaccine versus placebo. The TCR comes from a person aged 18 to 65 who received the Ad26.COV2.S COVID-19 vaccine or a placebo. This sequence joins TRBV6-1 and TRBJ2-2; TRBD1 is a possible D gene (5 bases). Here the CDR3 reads CASSEQGANTGELFF. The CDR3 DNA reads TGTGCCAGCAGTGAGCAGGGCGCGAACACCGGGGAGCTGTTTTTT.